The present TCR beta chain was sequenced within a study of OX40 agonist ivuxolimab in advanced cancers. Study results and caveats: Blood T cells, both CD4+ and CD8+, expanded clonally by week 6 at 0.1 to 3.0 mg/kg. Some of the lowest clonal expansion was seen in partial responders at 0.1-3.0 mg/kg.

In regard to this clone: Its antigen is not identified.

The data were produced by immunoSEQ multiplex PCR, yet TCRdb's version contains in-frame clones alone and is incomplete. The repertoire holds thousands of clones, 81% seen once, with around 13% in the top ten. Looked up from germline, CDR1 is SGHDT and CDR2 is YYEEEE. CDR3 length: 15 amino acids. With V trimmed by 1 base and J by 4 bases, 2 bases remained unmatched. The clonotype originates from an adult with an advanced solid tumor such as melanoma, head and neck, liver or kidney cancer. Sequencing was performed on CD4+ or CD8+ T cells sorted from blood, taken in a trial of the OX40 agonist ivuxolimab. The V call is TRBV5-6, the J call TRBJ2-1; 10 bases fit TRBD2. The CDR3 here is CASSLPSGGYNEQFF. In DNA, the CDR3 is TGTGCCAGCAGCTTGCCTAGCGGGGGATACAATGAGCAGTTCTTC.